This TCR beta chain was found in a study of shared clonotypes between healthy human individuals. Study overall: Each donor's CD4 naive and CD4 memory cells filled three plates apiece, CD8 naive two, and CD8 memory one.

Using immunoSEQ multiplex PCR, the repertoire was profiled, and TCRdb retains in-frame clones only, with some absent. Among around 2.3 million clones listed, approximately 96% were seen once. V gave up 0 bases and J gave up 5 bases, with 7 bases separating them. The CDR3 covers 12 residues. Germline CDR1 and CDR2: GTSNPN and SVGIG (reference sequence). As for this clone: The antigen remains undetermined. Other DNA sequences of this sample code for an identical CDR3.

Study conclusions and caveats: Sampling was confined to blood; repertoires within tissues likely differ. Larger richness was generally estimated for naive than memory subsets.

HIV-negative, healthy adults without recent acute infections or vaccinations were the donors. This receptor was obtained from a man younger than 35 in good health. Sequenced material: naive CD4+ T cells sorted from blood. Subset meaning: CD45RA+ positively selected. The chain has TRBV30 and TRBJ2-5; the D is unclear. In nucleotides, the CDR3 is TGTGCCTGGAGTGTAATCCGGGAGACCCAGTACTTC. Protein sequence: CAWSVIRETQYF.